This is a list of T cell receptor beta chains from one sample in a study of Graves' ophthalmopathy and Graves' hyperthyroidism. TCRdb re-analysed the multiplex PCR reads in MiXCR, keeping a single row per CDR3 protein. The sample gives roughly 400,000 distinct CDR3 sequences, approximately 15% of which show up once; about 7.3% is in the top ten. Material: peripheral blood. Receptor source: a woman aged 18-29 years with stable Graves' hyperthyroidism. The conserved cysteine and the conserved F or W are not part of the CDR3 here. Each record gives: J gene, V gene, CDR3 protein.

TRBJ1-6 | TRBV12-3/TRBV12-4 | ASSLTGNSPLH
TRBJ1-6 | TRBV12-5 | ASGLDGKLIQGWVYNSPLH
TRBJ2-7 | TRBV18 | ASSPSTYEQY
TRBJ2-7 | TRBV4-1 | ASSQTGWVQY
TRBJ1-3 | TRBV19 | ASSIRGSGNTIY
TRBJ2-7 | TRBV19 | ASSIIARGTGGPGQNYEQY
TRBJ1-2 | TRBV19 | ASSRQGQDKLGYT
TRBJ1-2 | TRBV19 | ASSIGVGHYGYT
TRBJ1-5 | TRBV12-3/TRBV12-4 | ASSLTRENQPQH
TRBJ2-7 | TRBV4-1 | ASSQAVLFSEQY
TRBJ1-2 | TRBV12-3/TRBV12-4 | ASSVGFLGYT
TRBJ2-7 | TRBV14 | ASSHPKGTGRREQY
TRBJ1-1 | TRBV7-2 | ASSPAQRGTEAF
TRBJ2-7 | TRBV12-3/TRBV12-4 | ASSLTDYEQY
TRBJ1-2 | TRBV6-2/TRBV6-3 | ASSHTTGGHGYT
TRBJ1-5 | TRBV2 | ASSERTSYQPQH
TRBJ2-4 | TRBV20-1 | SAGGLAGGPGAKNIQY
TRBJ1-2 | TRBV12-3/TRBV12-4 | ASTSTGEPFSGYT
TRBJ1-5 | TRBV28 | ASSLTGRLNQPQH
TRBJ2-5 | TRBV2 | ASITDPMTQY
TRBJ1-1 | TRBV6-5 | ASSPGQGLTEAF
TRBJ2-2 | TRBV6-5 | ASSWAGAGELF
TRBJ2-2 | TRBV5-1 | ASSLELAGAVAGELF
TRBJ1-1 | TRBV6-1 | ASSSGQHYEAF
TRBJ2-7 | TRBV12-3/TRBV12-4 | ASSPPWTGGYEQY
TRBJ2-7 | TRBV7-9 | ASSLERGFPYEQY
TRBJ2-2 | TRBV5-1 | ASNFQGAFGGELF
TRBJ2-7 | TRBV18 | ASSLKRGDDEQY
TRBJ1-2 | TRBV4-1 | ASSQGIRGANYGYT
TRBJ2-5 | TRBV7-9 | ASSLMTGEETQY
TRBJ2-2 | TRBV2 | ASSQQGSGELF
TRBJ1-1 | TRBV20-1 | SAKDRGMVNTEAF
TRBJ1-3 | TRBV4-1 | ASSQGSQGTGNTIY
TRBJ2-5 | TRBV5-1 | ASRRAPREETQY
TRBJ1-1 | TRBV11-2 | ASSLVEIWTEAF
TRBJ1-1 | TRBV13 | ASSLRAVNTEAF
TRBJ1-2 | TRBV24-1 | ATSDTTVNYGYT
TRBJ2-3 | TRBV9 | ASSEVGRNTQY
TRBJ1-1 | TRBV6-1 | ASSEVGHTEAF
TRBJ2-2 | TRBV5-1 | ASSLEGYAGELF
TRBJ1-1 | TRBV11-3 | ASSRGQGKNEAF
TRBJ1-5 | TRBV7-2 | ASSTSGGSNQPQH
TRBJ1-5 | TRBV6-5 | ASSYSWGTQPQH
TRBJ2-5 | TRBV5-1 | ASSWGDWTPQETQY
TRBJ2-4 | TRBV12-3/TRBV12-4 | ASSPTKNIQY
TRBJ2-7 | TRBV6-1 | ASRGGQGIYEQY
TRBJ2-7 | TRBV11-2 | ASSSWDRTYEQY
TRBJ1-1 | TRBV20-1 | SARRGNMNTEAF